These 18 T cell receptor beta chains were sequenced from one sample in a study of shared clonotypes between healthy human individuals. Measured with immunoSEQ multiplex PCR; TCRdb has only the in-frame clones, and not every one. The profile shows some 2,400,000 clones, approximately 94% of them singletons. The sample was naive CD4+ T cells sorted from blood. Indicated subset: CD45RA+ positively selected. Source of these receptors: a man younger than 35 in good health.

A word on this clone: Other DNA sequences from this sample encode an identical CDR3 as well. The rearrangement joins TRBV9 to TRBJ1-6; D gene uncertain. V was pared by 0 bases and J by 9 bases, with 4 bases between. From germline, CDR1 is SGDLS and CDR2 YYNGEE. The CDR3 spans 12 residues. CDR3 sequence reads: CASSVDGSPLHF. In DNA, the CDR3 is TGTGCCAGCAGCGTAGACGGTTCACCCCTCCACTTT.

This chain joins TRBV2 and TRBJ2-7, with TRBD1 matching 7 bases. With 7 bases clipped from V and 1 base from J, the junction kept 4 bases outside the gene matches. This CDR3 is built from 13 residues. The germline V gene encodes CDR1 SNHLY and CDR2 FYNNEI. CDR3 amino acids: CASTTGASYEQYF. In nucleotides, the CDR3 is TGTGCCAGCACTACAGGGGCTTCCTACGAGCAGTACTTC. Combining the CDR3 with reference TRBV2 and TRBJ2-7 gives the whole variable domain EPEVTQTPSHQVTQMGQEVILRCVPISNHLYFYWYRQILGQKVEFLVSFYNNEISEKSEIFDDQFSVERPDGSNFTLKIRSTKLEDSAMYFCASTTGASYEQYFGPGTRLTVT.

The chain couples TRBV7-3 to TRBJ1-1, with 10 nucleotides matching TRBD1. The CDR3 length is 15 residues. Unmatched junction bases numbered 4, after V lost 5 bases and J lost 1 base. Looked up from germline, CDR1 is SGHTA and CDR2 is FQGTGA. The CDR3 region is CASSQTGGWNTEAFF. CDR3 coding DNA: TGTGCCAGCAGCCAGACAGGGGGCTGGAACACTGAAGCTTTCTTT.

The rearrangement joins TRBV9 to TRBJ1-3; 9 bases fit TRBD1. Germline lookup yields CDR1 SGDLS and CDR2 YYNGEE. The CDR3 has 17 residues. After removal of 3 bases from V and 0 bases from J, the junction contained 7 bases not matched to a gene. CDR3 sequence reads: CASSGRGTGPSGNTIYF. CDR3 nucleotide sequence: TGTGCCAGCAGCGGGCGGGGGACAGGGCCCTCTGGAAACACCATATATTTT.

The rearrangement links TRBV28 to TRBJ1-1; D is possibly TRBD1 (6 bases). The CDR3 is 14 amino acids. Trimming took off 7 bases at V and 7 bases at J, with 19 bases between the two ends. Germline CDR1 reads MDHEN; CDR2 reads SYDVKM. The CDR3 reads CASIETGKLVEAFF. The CDR3 DNA sequence: TGTGCCAGCATCGAGACAGGCAAGTTAGTTGAAGCTTTCTTT.

The V gene is TRBV19, the J gene TRBJ2-7; 13 nucleotides agree with TRBD2. Trimming took 6 bases from V and 5 from J; bases not matched to a gene: 7. The CDR3 consists of 15 residues. CDR1 is LNHDA, CDR2 SQIVND, per germline (reference sequence). CDR3 coding DNA: TGTGCCAGTAGGCCGGGACTAGCGGGAACGGACGAGCAGTACTTC. Encoded protein: CASRPGLAGTDEQYF.

The V call is TRBV10-2, the J call TRBJ2-5, with D uncertain. The CDR3 totals 14 residues. Per germline, CDR1 WSHSY and CDR2 SAAADI. V was pared by 3 bases and J by 4 bases, with 12 bases between. This CDR3 reads CASSETSVGETQYF. The CDR3 region has the DNA TGCGCCAGCAGTGAAACATCGGTAGGAGAGACCCAGTACTTC.

The chain carries TRBV7-2 and TRBJ1-3; 9 bases are a match to TRBD1. V lost 3 bases, J lost 2 bases, and 2 bases stayed unmatched. The CDR3 has 15 amino acids. From germline, CDR1 is SGHTA and CDR2 FQGNSA. Written as DNA, the CDR3 is TGTGCCAGCAGCTTTGACAGGGGGACTGGAAACACCATATATTTT. It is translated as CASSFDRGTGNTIYF.

The genes are TRBV21-1 and TRBJ2-7; whether TRBD1, the table's D call, matches the DNA was not checked. TRBV21-1 is a pseudogene segment. The CDR3 runs 16 residues. In nucleotides, the CDR3 is TGTGCCAGCAGCTCCCCCGGGACAGGGGACACCTACGAGCAGTACTTC. Translation gives CASSSPGTGDTYEQYF.

J is TRBJ2-1 and V is TRBV28; 7 bases agree with TRBD2. V was pared by 7 bases and J by 10 bases, with 22 bases of the junction left unmatched. Germline V gene lookup returns CDR1 MDHEN and CDR2 SYDVKM. The CDR3 is 17 residues long. CDR3 in amino acids: CASTPGGGSTFLAEQFF. The CDR3 bases are TGTGCCAGCACCCCTGGGGGGGGGTCGACTTTCTTAGCGGAGCAGTTCTTC.

The rearrangement links TRBV5-6 to TRBJ2-1, with D uncertain. Deletions cut 4 bases from V and 8 bases from J, with 10 bases between. Germline-derived CDR1 and CDR2 are SGHDT and YYEEEE. This CDR3 is 12 amino acids long. Here the CDR3 reads CASSQSLHEQFF. In DNA form, the CDR3 reads TGTGCCAGCAGCCAATCCCTGCATGAGCAGTTCTTC.

This rearrangement joins TRBV10-3 to TRBJ2-1; 8 bases align to TRBD2. The V gene's germline CDR1 is ENHRY and CDR2 SYGVKD. This CDR3 comprises 16 residues. V lost 2 bases, J lost 4 bases, and 7 bases stayed unmatched. The CDR3 DNA sequence: TGTGCCATCAGTGAGAGCGGGAGCGGGAAGTACAATGAGCAGTTCTTC. Its translation: CAISESGSGKYNEQFF.

The chain uses TRBV30 and TRBJ1-1; D not resolved. V was cut by 8 bases and J by 8 bases, with 6 bases left in between. The V gene's germline CDR1 is GTSNPN and CDR2 SVGIG (reference sequence). The CDR3 spans 8 residues. The DNA of the CDR3 is TGTGCCCCTGTCGAAGCTTTCTTT. Protein sequence: CAPVEAFF.

The gene calls are TRBV4-1 and TRBJ1-2; D perhaps matches TRBD1 (5 bases). CDR3 length: 14 residues. Germline CDR1 reads MGHRA; CDR2 reads YSYEKL. Trimming pared 0 bases from V and 1 base from J, leaving 6 bases between. This CDR3 is CASSQEDINYGYTF. DNA for the CDR3: TGCGCCAGCAGCCAAGAGGACATTAACTATGGCTACACCTTC.

The chain has TRBV6-6 and TRBJ1-2; perhaps TRBD1 as D (5 bases). From germline, CDR1 is MNHNY and CDR2 SVGAGI (reference sequence). V lost 8 bases, J lost 4 bases, and 11 bases lay in between. CDR3 size: 12 residues. The CDR3 nucleotides read TGTGCCAGCCGGGACCCGGTCTATGGCTACACCTTC. This gives the protein CASRDPVYGYTF.

This chain uses TRBV7-9 with TRBJ2-3, with TRBD2 identical over 10 bases. Germline V CDR1 and CDR2: SEHNR, FQNEAQ (reference sequence). Trimming removed 6 bases from V and 1 base from J; junction bases left unmatched: 7. The CDR3 is made up of 16 amino acids. The CDR3 spells CASSPLAGARTDTQYF. The DNA of the CDR3 is TGTGCCAGCAGTCCCCTAGCGGGGGCTCGCACAGATACGCAGTATTTT.

This chain links TRBV7-9 with TRBJ1-5, with D possibly being TRBD1 (5 bases). The germline gives CDR1 SEHNR, CDR2 FQNEAQ (reference sequence). The CDR3 spans 14 residues. V was trimmed by 4 bases and J by 6 bases, leaving 13 bases between them. The CDR3, as DNA: TGTGCCAGCAGCTCGCTGACAGTTTCTCAGCCCCAGCATTTT. Residues: CASSSLTVSQPQHF. The full variable domain, completed using reference TRBV7-9 and TRBJ1-5, is DTGVSQNPRHKITKRGQNVTFRCDPISEHNRLYWYRQTLGQGPEFLTYFQNEAQLEKSRLLSDRFSAERPKGSFSTLEIQRTEQGDSAMYLCASSSLTVSQPQHFGDGTRLSIL.

The chain joins TRBV29-1 to TRBJ1-2, with D possibly matching TRBD1 (5 bases). The length of the CDR3 is 13 residues. Trimming took 5 bases from V and 0 from J, leaving 10 bases between them. CDR1 is SQVTM, CDR2 ANQGSEA, per germline. The CDR3 is CSVMGVPNYGYTF. The CDR3 DNA is TGCAGCGTTATGGGGGTACCTAACTATGGCTACACCTTC.